Listed below are T cell receptor beta chains from one sample, sequenced in a study of blood T cell repertoires in COVID-19. The table came from immunoSEQ multiplex PCR; TCRdb's copy has only in-frame clones and leaves some out. Of approximately 150,000 clones listed, approximately 84% are singletons. Sequenced sample: peripheral blood. The source is a woman of 80 years or more with acute or convalescent COVID-19. CDR3s include the opening cysteine and the closing phenylalanine or tryptophan. The order of the fields is D gene, J gene, V gene, clone size, CDR3 protein, CDR3 DNA. A D gene is named only where the DNA matches it firmly. A clone size is listed for some rows: how often the clone was seen (once, few, many), or a class if it is expanded.

TRBD2 | TRBJ2-3 | TRBV5-8 | NA | CASSQQRGVPDTQYF | TGTGCCAGCAGCCAGCAGCGGGGGGTACCAGATACGCAGTATTTT
TRBD2 | TRBJ2-1 | TRBV19 | NA | CASTRGVAEHNEQFF | TGTGCCAGTACCCGGGGGGTAGCGGAACACAATGAGCAGTTCTTC
TRBD2 | TRBJ2-5 | TRBV3-1/TRBV3-2 | NA | CASSQVWRGGQETQYF | TGTGCCAGCAGCCAAGTCTGGCGGGGGGGACAAGAGACCCAGTACTTC
TRBD2 | TRBJ2-1 | TRBV19 | NA | CASSIVGRANEQFF | TGTGCCAGTAGTATCGTCGGGAGGGCCAATGAGCAGTTCTTC
NA | TRBJ1-5 | TRBV30 | NA | CAWSSQTNQPQHF | TGTGCCTGGAGTTCTCAGACTAATCAGCCCCAGCATTTT
NA | TRBJ1-5 | TRBV7-6 | NA | CASSLSGDGNQPQHF | TGTGCCAGCAGCTTATCGGGGGATGGGAATCAGCCCCAGCATTTT
NA | TRBJ1-4 | TRBV5-5 | NA | CASSLVQGTNEKLFF | TGTGCCAGCAGCTTGGTACAGGGAACTAATGAAAAACTGTTTTTT
NA | TRBJ2-3 | TRBV6-6 | once | CASTRGHNTDTQYF | TGTGCCAGCACCAGGGGTCATAACACAGATACGCAGTATTTT
TRBD2 | TRBJ2-5 | TRBV5-1 | NA | CASSRGGTVETQYF | TGCGCCAGCAGCCGCGGGGGGACTGTTGAGACCCAGTACTTC
NA | TRBJ2-5 | TRBV5-8 | NA | CASSFPGVEETQYF | TGTGCCAGCAGCTTTCCGGGGGTGGAGGAGACCCAGTACTTC
TRBD1 | TRBJ1-1 | TRBV7-2 | NA | CASSKTGGGTEAFF | TGTGCCAGCAGCAAGACAGGGGGCGGCACTGAAGCTTTCTTT
TRBD2 | TRBJ2-5 | TRBV30 | NA | CAWSVDNVLATGETQYF | TGTGCCTGGAGTGTTGACAACGTACTAGCGACTGGAGAGACCCAGTACTTC
NA | TRBJ1-5 | TRBV4-1 | NA | CASSQDGGLGNQPQHF | TGCGCCAGCAGCCAAGATGGGGGGTTGGGCAATCAGCCCCAGCATTTT
TRBD1 | TRBJ1-4 | TRBV5-1 | NA | CASSPGQGEKLFF | TGCGCCAGCAGCCCGGGACAGGGGGAAAAACTGTTTTTT
TRBD2 | TRBJ2-3 | TRBV2 | NA | CASTYRSSGGTDTQYF | TGTGCCAGCACTTACCGTTCTAGCGGGGGCACAGATACGCAGTATTTT
TRBD2 | TRBJ2-7 | TRBV19 | NA | CASSSQTSGPYEQYF | TGTGCCAGTAGCTCCCAGACTAGCGGTCCCTACGAGCAGTACTTC
TRBD1 | TRBJ1-4 | TRBV18 | NA | CASSHLDRANEKLFF | TGTGCCAGCTCACACTTGGACAGGGCTAATGAAAAACTGTTTTTT
NA | TRBJ1-5 | TRBV2 | NA | CASSGVGQGRQPQHF | TGTGCCAGCAGTGGCGTAGGGCAGGGTCGACAGCCCCAGCATTTT
TRBD2 | TRBJ2-1 | TRBV19 | once | CASSTRRVAGGLFGDNEQFF | TGTGCCAGTAGTACACGACGAGTAGCGGGAGGCCTATTCGGGGACAATGAGCAGTTCTTC
NA | TRBJ1-1 | TRBV14 | NA | CASTLPRLTSEAFF | TGTGCCAGCACCCTTCCCCGGCTGACTTCTGAAGCTTTCTTT
TRBD2 | TRBJ2-7 | TRBV5-1 | NA | CASSSSGNSYEQYF | TGCGCCAGCAGCTCTAGCGGGAACTCCTACGAGCAGTACTTC
NA | TRBJ1-4 | TRBV6-1 | NA | CASSEGGGRNEKLFF | TGTGCCAGCAGTGAGGGCGGGGGGAGGAATGAAAAACTGTTTTTT
TRBD1 | TRBJ2-3 | TRBV10-1 | NA | CASSESRQGSTDTQYF | TGCGCCAGCAGTGAGTCGAGACAGGGCAGCACAGATACGCAGTATTTT
TRBD1 | TRBJ1-1 | TRBV10-3 | NA | CAISERPDRTDTEAFF | TGTGCCATCAGTGAGCGCCCGGACAGGACAGACACTGAAGCTTTCTTT
NA | TRBJ1-6 | TRBV27 | NA | CASSVVIYNSPLHF | TGTGCCAGCAGCGTAGTAATTTATAATTCACCCCTCCACTTT
NA | TRBJ1-3 | TRBV18 | NA | CASSGGSSFSGNTIYF | TGTGCCAGCTCAGGTGGCAGTAGCTTCTCTGGAAACACCATATATTTT
TRBD2 | TRBJ2-2 | TRBV7-2 | NA | CASSSTGGGTGELFF | TGTGCCAGCAGCTCGACCGGGGGGGGCACCGGGGAGCTGTTTTTT
NA | TRBJ1-2 | TRBV19 | NA | CASSIRQGFDGYTF | TGTGCCAGTAGTATAAGGCAGGGTTTTGATGGCTACACCTTC
NA | TRBJ2-7 | TRBV27 | NA | CASSLSQGLEQYF | TGTGCCAGCAGTTTAAGTCAGGGCCTCGAGCAGTACTTC
NA | TRBJ1-2 | TRBV20-1 | NA | CSAGKSYGYTF | TGCAGTGCGGGCAAGTCCTATGGCTACACCTTC
NA | TRBJ2-2 | TRBV5-1 | once | CASSLGGPPTGELFF | TGCGCCAGCAGCCTCGGAGGGCCACCCACCGGGGAGCTGTTTTTT
NA | TRBJ1-2 | TRBV19 | NA | CASSIAQTGSVYGYTF | TGTGCCAGTAGTATAGCCCAGACAGGTTCGGTCTATGGCTACACCTTC
TRBD1 | TRBJ2-5 | TRBV18 | NA | CASSPGTGGETQYF | TGTGCCAGCTCACCCGGGACAGGGGGCGAGACCCAGTACTTC
TRBD2 | TRBJ2-3 | TRBV5-4 | once | CASTLAGADTQYF | TGTGCCAGCACCCTAGCGGGAGCGGATACGCAGTATTTT
NA | TRBJ1-1 | TRBV11-2 | NA | CASSPSPGHKNTEAFF | TGTGCCAGCAGCCCATCCCCGGGACATAAAAACACTGAAGCTTTCTTT
TRBD1 | TRBJ2-7 | TRBV10-3 | NA | CAIRGQGKDEQYF | TGTGCCATCAGAGGACAGGGAAAAGACGAGCAGTACTTC
NA | TRBJ1-1 | TRBV19 | NA | CASSLPPNTEAFF | TGTGCCAGTAGTCTTCCCCCGAACACTGAAGCTTTCTTT
NA | TRBJ2-1 | TRBV5-8 | few | CASRFRDWQNNEQFF | TGTGCCAGCAGGTTCCGGGACTGGCAGAACAATGAGCAGTTCTTC
NA | TRBJ1-2 | TRBV7-2 | NA | CASSLAGRTGSGGYTF | TGTGCCAGCAGCTTAGCCGGAAGGACCGGGAGCGGTGGCTACACCTTC
NA | TRBJ2-1 | TRBV11-2 | NA | CASSSLLEVFF | TGTGCCAGCAGCTCGTTACTAGAGGTGTTCTTC
TRBD1 | TRBJ2-7 | TRBV6-6 | NA | CASSGRQGPTYEQYF | TGTGCCAGCAGTGGGAGACAGGGGCCTACCTACGAGCAGTACTTC
NA | TRBJ1-5 | TRBV30 | few | CAWSVRQGNQPQHF | TGTGCCTGGAGTGTACGACAAGGTAATCAGCCCCAGCATTTT
NA | TRBJ1-2 | TRBV30 | NA | CAWSFQGRYGYTF | TGTGCCTGGAGTTTCCAGGGCCGCTATGGCTACACCTTC
TRBD1 | TRBJ2-2 | TRBV11-2 | NA | CASMDRAENTGELFF | TGTGCCAGCATGGACAGGGCTGAGAACACCGGGGAGCTGTTTTTT
NA | TRBJ1-5 | TRBV9 | NA | CASNQGDSNQPQHF | TGTGCCAGTAACCAGGGTGATAGCAATCAGCCCCAGCATTTT
TRBD1 | TRBJ1-2 | TRBV7-2 | NA | CASSPAGTGPYGYTF | TGTGCCAGCAGCCCAGCCGGGACAGGGCCCTATGGCTACACCTTC